This TCR beta chain appears in the sequencing data of a study of T cell repertoires in cytomegalovirus infection. Study background: Both recently identified HLA-C-restricted and well-studied HLA-B-restricted CMV epitopes were used in the study. Matching HLA type and CMV infection were both indicated by public TCR beta signatures.

One entry per CDR3 protein, called by TCRdb with MiXCR from the reads. The sample holds hundreds of thousands of distinct CDR3 sequences, around 30% seen once. In this sample, this clonotype turned up a few times. Its cognate antigen is unknown. Study-level findings and limits: CMV-specific TCR beta clonotypes restricted by HLA-C were the ones dominating the ex vivo response. Carriage of CMV together with the relevant HLA was identifiable through cumulative public TCR beta family frequency.

V shed 2 bases and J shed 6 bases, with 15 bases lying between them. The CDR3 covers 15 residues. Looked up from germline, CDR1 is LNHDA and CDR2 is SQIVND (reference sequence). The chain links TRBV19 to TRBJ2-3; D is possibly TRBD2 (5 bases). The material was cultured PBMCs, obtained from culture after CMV antigen stimulation. This TCR was recovered from a human donor in good health (CMV status not recorded). Some clones in this sample may be carry-over from other donors' samples. CDR3 nucleotides: TGTGCCAGTAGTATAAAAGCGGAGAGAGGGGATACGCAGTATTTT. Amino acids: CASSIKAERGDTQYF.